Each of the 24 T cell receptor beta chains below was sequenced from the same sample in a study of blood T cell repertoires in COVID-19. Clones were read by immunoSEQ multiplex PCR, and TCRdb kept only the in-frame ones, dropping some. Among 150,000 to 200,000 clones listed, 65% to 85% were seen once. Sequencing was done on a sample of PBMCs or T cells enriched from blood (not recorded which). The receptor source for this set is a man aged 35 to 55 who had recovered from COVID-19.

This clone was detected only once. The chain employs TRBV4-1 and TRBJ2-6; D call uncertain. Trimming stripped 0 bases from V and 2 bases from J, with 11 bases between. This CDR3 is 17 amino acids long. The germline CDR1 and CDR2 sequences are MGHRA and YSYEKL. The CDR3 loop reads CASSQDNRSPGANVLTF. The CDR3 nucleotides read TGCGCCAGCAGCCAAGATAACAGAAGCCCTGGGGCCAACGTCCTGACTTTC.

The chain combines TRBV2 with TRBJ2-2; 9 bases map to TRBD1. The J segment lost 7 bases and the V segment lost 6 bases, leaving 9 bases of the junction unmatched. Per the germline V gene, CDR1 is SNHLY and CDR2 is FYNNEI. The CDR3 length is 15 residues. This CDR3 is CASSGGQGRIGELFF. In nucleotides, the CDR3 is TGTGCCAGCAGCGGGGGACAGGGAAGGATCGGGGAGCTGTTTTTT.

The chain couples TRBV14 to TRBJ1-6; D ambiguous. The V end lost 4 bases, the J end lost 1 base, and 11 bases lay between the germline ends. This CDR3 is built from 16 residues. CDR1 is SGHDN and CDR2 is FVKESK in the germline V gene. The CDR3 DNA reads as TGTGCCAGCAGCCCCGAGGGAATGTCCTATAATTCACCCCTCCACTTT. Its protein is CASSPEGMSYNSPLHF.

The gene calls are TRBV5-8 and TRBJ1-4, with D possibly TRBD1 on 5 matching bases. The CDR3 runs to 15 residues. V was cut by 4 bases and J by 4 bases, with 14 bases left in between. CDR1 is SGHTS, CDR2 YDEGEE, per germline. The DNA for the CDR3 is TGTGCCAGCAGCACTCGACAGATCTTTAATGAAAAACTGTTTTTT. Protein product: CASSTRQIFNEKLFF.

V and J are TRBV9 and TRBJ2-5; D not certain. The V end lost 3 bases, the J end lost 5 bases, and 14 bases lay between the germline ends. Germline V gene sequence: CDR1 SGDLS, CDR2 YYNGEE. This CDR3 contains 14 residues. DNA for the CDR3: TGTGCCAGCAGCGATGCTGGAGCCCTGGAGACCCAGTACTTC. Its translation: CASSDAGALETQYF.

J is TRBJ2-3 and V is TRBV11-2, with D hard to call. Trimming shortened V by 1 base and J by 4 bases, and 12 bases separated the two germline ends. This CDR3 is built from 15 residues. Germline V lookup: CDR1 SGHAT, CDR2 FQNNGV. CDR3 amino acids: CASSLGQTPADTQYF. The CDR3 DNA sequence: TGTGCCAGCAGCTTAGGGCAAACCCCCGCAGATACGCAGTATTTT.

This clone was seen only once. The chain employs TRBV7-8 and TRBJ2-7; 9 bases are shared with TRBD1. Germline trimming cut 2 bases from V and 2 bases from J; bases unmatched to any gene: 1. The length of the CDR3 is 14 residues. From germline, CDR1 is SGHVS and CDR2 FQNEAQ. This chain's CDR3 is CASSLRDRAYEQYF. The CDR3 coding sequence is TGTGCCAGCAGCTTAAGGGACAGGGCCTACGAGCAGTACTTC.

The chain couples TRBV19 to TRBJ2-3, with D possibly matching TRBD2 (6 bases). Deletions cut 4 bases from V and 0 bases from J, with 8 bases between. This CDR3 is 14 amino acids long. Germline V gene sequence: CDR1 LNHDA, CDR2 SQIVND (reference sequence). In nucleotides, the CDR3 is TGTGCCAGTAGTAGGGGGACTAGCACAGATACGCAGTATTTT. Translation: CASSRGTSTDTQYF.

This sequence joins TRBV7-6 and TRBJ1-2; 7 bases line up with TRBD1. Germline CDR1 SGHVS, CDR2 FNYEAQ. The J segment lost 3 bases and the V segment lost 1 base, leaving 5 bases of the junction unmatched. This CDR3 is 15 amino acids long. CDR3 sequence (DNA): TGTGCCAGCAGCTTAGAGGCAGGGGGGCACTATGGCTACACCTTC. This sequence encodes CASSLEAGGHYGYTF.

This clone has only a few counts. The chain is built from TRBV27 and TRBJ2-3; D might be TRBD2 (5 bases). Trimming stripped 6 bases from V and 6 bases from J, with 10 bases between. This CDR3 is 12 amino acids long. Germline CDR1 is MNHEY and CDR2 is SMNVEV (reference sequence). CDR3 coding DNA: TGTGCCAGCAGAACGGGGTCGGATACGCAGTATTTT. This codes for CASRTGSDTQYF.

The chain links TRBV18 to TRBJ2-7; 14 nucleotides match TRBD2. CDR3 length: 21 residues. Germline-derived CDR1 and CDR2 are KGHSH and LQKENI. The J segment lost 0 bases and the V segment lost 2 bases, leaving 15 bases of the junction unmatched. The CDR3 here is CASSPISWTSGGPLSSYEQYF. CDR3 nucleotides: TGTGCCAGCTCACCAATTTCTTGGACTAGCGGGGGGCCCTTAAGCTCCTACGAGCAGTACTTC.

This chain connects TRBV6-5 to TRBJ1-2; D not resolved. The length of the CDR3 is 14 residues. The V and J ends lost 6 bases and 0 bases respectively, with 11 bases between them. Germline V gene lookup returns CDR1 MNHEY and CDR2 SVGAGI. The CDR3 DNA follows: TGTGCCAGCAGCCGCGGAGGTACTAACTATGGCTACACCTTC. As protein: CASSRGGTNYGYTF.

The chain couples TRBV7-9 to TRBJ1-1; D remains unclear. This CDR3 contains 14 residues. Germline CDR1 SEHNR, CDR2 FQNEAQ (reference sequence). V gave up 5 bases and J gave up 1 base, with 11 bases separating them. The CDR3 sequence: CASSPILGNTEAFF. In DNA form, the CDR3 reads TGTGCCAGCAGCCCTATACTAGGGAACACTGAAGCTTTCTTT. Looking up the rest from reference TRBV7-9 and TRBJ1-1 gives the full variable domain: DTGVSQNPRHKITKRGQNVTFRCDPISEHNRLYWYRQTLGQGPEFLTYFQNEAQLEKSRLLSDRFSAERPKGSFSTLEIQRTEQGDSAMYLCASSPILGNTEAFFGQGTRLTVV.

The chain joins TRBV2 to TRBJ1-2; 8 bases line up with TRBD1. CDR1 and CDR2 from the germline V gene are SNHLY and FYNNEI. The V segment lost 7 bases and the J segment 4 bases; nucleotides outside the gene matches: 11. CDR3 length: 15 amino acids. CDR3 sequence reads: CASTLKMTGAYGYTF. The CDR3 nucleotides read TGTGCCAGCACTTTGAAGATGACAGGGGCCTATGGCTACACCTTC. The full variable domain, in which reference TRBV2 and TRBJ1-2 provide the parts outside the CDR3, is EPEVTQTPSHQVTQMGQEVILRCVPISNHLYFYWYRQILGQKVEFLVSFYNNEISEKSEIFDDQFSVERPDGSNFTLKIRSTKLEDSAMYFCASTLKMTGAYGYTFGSGTRLTVV.

V usage is TRBV5-1 and J usage is TRBJ2-7; TRBD1 agrees at 8 bases. CDR3 length equals 14 residues. Per germline, CDR1 SGHRS and CDR2 YFSETQ. Trimming removed 2 bases from V and 1 base from J; junction bases left unmatched: 2. For the CDR3, the DNA is TGCGCCAGCAGCTTACGACAGGGGTCCTACGAGCAGTACTTC. This sequence encodes CASSLRQGSYEQYF.

The V call is TRBV19, the J call TRBJ2-3; D gene ambiguous. Trimming took off 4 bases at V and 2 bases at J, with 7 bases between the two ends. Germline V gene data show CDR1 as LNHDA and CDR2 as SQIVND (reference sequence). CDR3 size: 13 residues. DNA of the CDR3: TGTGCCAGTAGTACCCTCTCCACAGATACGCAGTATTTT. Translated, it gives CASSTLSTDTQYF.

V and J are TRBV29-1 and TRBJ2-5; no reliable D call. From germline, CDR1 is SQVTM and CDR2 ANQGSEA. Trimming took off 3 bases at V and 3 bases at J, with 8 bases between the two ends. The CDR3 loop spans 12 amino acids. Here the CDR3 DNA reads TGCAGCGTTGACCGCACTAAAGAGACCCAGTACTTC. Translation gives CSVDRTKETQYF.

The chain couples TRBV24-1 to TRBJ1-2; weak D call: TRBD1 (5 bases). The germline CDR1 and CDR2 sequences are KGHDR and SFDVKD. The CDR3 contains 15 residues. The V gene lost 9 bases and the J gene lost 0 bases, with 16 bases spanning the gap. The CDR3 reads CATQGAGTPNYGYTF. The CDR3 nucleotides are TGTGCCACCCAAGGGGCAGGGACTCCTAACTATGGCTACACCTTC.

The chain employs TRBV7-9 and TRBJ2-3; D is perhaps TRBD2 (6 bases). Trimming left V 6 bases short and J 5 bases short, with 21 bases between. The V gene's germline CDR1 is SEHNR and CDR2 FQNEAQ (reference sequence). The CDR3 loop spans 16 amino acids. CDR3 sequence: CASSIPGTFLGDTQYF. Written as DNA, the CDR3 is TGTGCCAGCAGTATACCCGGGACTTTTTTAGGAGATACGCAGTATTTT. The complete variable domain, with remaining parts taken from reference TRBV7-9 and TRBJ2-3, reads DTGVSQNPRHKITKRGQNVTFRCDPISEHNRLYWYRQTLGQGPEFLTYFQNEAQLEKSRLLSDRFSAERPKGSFSTLEIQRTEQGDSAMYLCASSIPGTFLGDTQYFGPGTRLTVL.

The chain carries TRBV6-5 and TRBJ1-2, with D possibly matching TRBD1 (5 bases). Trimming took off 6 bases at V and 5 bases at J, with 10 bases between the two ends. This CDR3 comprises 12 residues. Germline CDR1 and CDR2: MNHEY and SVGAGI. DNA of the CDR3: TGTGCCAGCAGGCAGGGTCGGTATGGCTACACCTTC. It codes for CASRQGRYGYTF.

CDR3 residues: CASEAGTFSGGRAEQFF. The CDR3 nucleotides read TGTGCCAGCGAGGCAGGGACATTCTCGGGGGGGCGGGCTGAGCAGTTCTTC. The genes are TRBV2 and TRBJ2-1; TRBD2 agrees at 8 bases. V was clipped by 8 bases and J by 9 bases; unmatched bases: 21. Germline V gene lookup returns CDR1 SNHLY and CDR2 FYNNEI. This CDR3 comprises 17 residues. Full variable domain (rest looked up from reference TRBV2 and TRBJ2-1): EPEVTQTPSHQVTQMGQEVILRCVPISNHLYFYWYRQILGQKVEFLVSFYNNEISEKSEIFDDQFSVERPDGSNFTLKIRSTKLEDSAMYFCASEAGTFSGGRAEQFFGPGTRLTVL.

The chain employs TRBV11-2 and TRBJ2-3, with 8 bases that match TRBD2. The CDR3 extends over 17 amino acids. V lost 5 bases, J lost 2 bases, and 12 bases stayed unmatched. CDR1 is SGHAT, CDR2 FQNNGV, per germline. The CDR3 region is CASSPFIAGGFTDTQYF. The CDR3 DNA follows: TGTGCCAGCAGCCCCTTCATCGCGGGGGGCTTCACAGATACGCAGTATTTT.

The J gene is TRBJ2-2, the V gene TRBV7-3; perhaps TRBD2 as D (7 bases). CDR1 and CDR2 from the germline V gene are SGHTA and FQGTGA. This CDR3 is built from 17 residues. V lost 1 base, J lost 2 bases, and 14 bases lay in between. This CDR3 reads CASSLSGGAGNTGELFF. CDR3 in DNA: TGTGCCAGCAGCTTAAGCGGGGGCGCGGGAAACACCGGGGAGCTGTTTTTT.

The chain uses TRBV7-6 and TRBJ1-1, with TRBD1 identical over 7 bases. Germline assignment: CDR1 SGHVS and CDR2 FNYEAQ. V was clipped by 4 bases and J by 4 bases; unmatched bases: 6. The CDR3 spans 14 residues. CDR3 protein: CASSYDDRVTEAFF. The CDR3 DNA follows: TGTGCCAGCAGCTACGACGACAGGGTCACTGAAGCTTTCTTT.